Listed below are T cell receptor beta chains from one sample, sequenced in a study of blood T cell repertoires in COVID-19. Some clones are missing from TCRdb's copy, which holds only in-frame ones; the method was immunoSEQ multiplex PCR. The profile shows 220,000 or so clones, 80% to 85% of them singletons. Input material: peripheral blood. These TCRs come from an elderly woman with COVID-19, enrolled during active disease. Each CDR3 is given with its conserved first and last residue. The order of the fields is D gene, clone size, V gene, J gene, CDR3 DNA, CDR3 protein. A D gene is named only where the DNA matches it firmly. Size is stated for part of the rows, as once, few or many counts, or as a class when the clone is expanded.

D gene: TRBD2
clone size: .
V gene: TRBV7-2
J gene: TRBJ2-1
CDR3 DNA: TGTGCCAGCAGCTCCACGGGTGGGGCTAGCGGGAGGAATGAGCAGTTCTTC
CDR3 protein: CASSSTGGASGRNEQFF

D gene: .
clone size: .
V gene: TRBV7-2
J gene: TRBJ2-2
CDR3 DNA: TGTGCCAGCAGCTTAGGGTATAGGGGGACCGGGGAGCTGTTTTTT
CDR3 protein: CASSLGYRGTGELFF

D gene: TRBD2
clone size: .
V gene: TRBV27
J gene: TRBJ2-1
CDR3 DNA: TGTGCCAGCAGTCCCACCTCTAGCGGGCTGCTTAATGAGCAGTTCTTC
CDR3 protein: CASSPTSSGLLNEQFF

D gene: .
clone size: .
V gene: TRBV7-2
J gene: TRBJ2-7
CDR3 DNA: TGTGCCAGCAGCGGCGACTTGCCAATCGGTTTCTACGAGCAGTACTTC
CDR3 protein: CASSGDLPIGFYEQYF

D gene: TRBD1
clone size: few
V gene: TRBV7-9
J gene: TRBJ1-6
CDR3 DNA: TGTGCCAGCAGCCGGGACAGGGTTGGATCACCCCTCCACTTT
CDR3 protein: CASSRDRVGSPLHF

D gene: TRBD1
clone size: once
V gene: TRBV18
J gene: TRBJ2-1
CDR3 DNA: TGTGCCAGCTCATCTGGACAGGGGGGGAGCAATGAGCAGTTCTTC
CDR3 protein: CASSSGQGGSNEQFF

D gene: .
clone size: .
V gene: TRBV5-1
J gene: TRBJ1-4
CDR3 DNA: TGCGCCAGCAGCTTGACGGGGAAGAATGAAAAACTGTTTTTT
CDR3 protein: CASSLTGKNEKLFF

D gene: TRBD2
clone size: once
V gene: TRBV2
J gene: TRBJ2-1
CDR3 DNA: TGTGCCAGCAGTTGGACTAGCGGGGGGGACAATGAGCAGTTCTTC
CDR3 protein: CASSWTSGGDNEQFF

D gene: .
clone size: .
V gene: TRBV4-2
J gene: TRBJ1-6
CDR3 DNA: TGTGCCAGCAGCCTCCGAGGGGAGGCTTCACCCCTCCACTTT
CDR3 protein: CASSLRGEASPLHF

D gene: TRBD1
clone size: .
V gene: TRBV12-3/TRBV12-4
J gene: TRBJ1-5
CDR3 DNA: TGTGCCAGCAGTACACAGGGGCAGCCCCAGCATTTT
CDR3 protein: CASSTQGQPQHF

D gene: TRBD1
clone size: .
V gene: TRBV27
J gene: TRBJ2-3
CDR3 DNA: TGTGCCAGCAGTCCCCGGGGACAGTTCAACACAGATACGCAGTATTTT
CDR3 protein: CASSPRGQFNTDTQYF

D gene: TRBD2
clone size: .
V gene: TRBV7-2
J gene: TRBJ2-7
CDR3 DNA: TGTGCCAGCAGCGGTCGACTAGCGGGAAACGAGCAGTACTTC
CDR3 protein: CASSGRLAGNEQYF

D gene: TRBD2
clone size: .
V gene: TRBV30
J gene: TRBJ2-4
CDR3 DNA: TGTGCCTGGGACGGGACTAGCGGGAAAAACATTCAGTACTTC
CDR3 protein: CAWDGTSGKNIQYF

D gene: .
clone size: once
V gene: TRBV3-1/TRBV3-2
J gene: TRBJ1-3
CDR3 DNA: TGTGCCAGCAGCCACGAGTCTGGAAACACCATATATTTT
CDR3 protein: CASSHESGNTIYF

D gene: .
clone size: few
V gene: TRBV7-9
J gene: TRBJ1-5
CDR3 DNA: TGTGCCAGCAGCCCAGGTAATCAGCCCCAGCATTTT
CDR3 protein: CASSPGNQPQHF

D gene: .
clone size: .
V gene: TRBV7-2
J gene: TRBJ2-7
CDR3 DNA: TGTGCCAGCAGCTTCGCCGGAGGGGGGGCCCGAGGCGAGCAGTACTTC
CDR3 protein: CASSFAGGGARGEQYF

D gene: .
clone size: .
V gene: TRBV15
J gene: TRBJ1-2
CDR3 DNA: TGTGCCACCAGCAGAGAAAATTCCAAAGTACTCTATGGCTACACCTTC
CDR3 protein: CATSRENSKVLYGYTF

D gene: .
clone size: .
V gene: TRBV9
J gene: TRBJ1-5
CDR3 DNA: TGTGCCAGCAGCGCCGGGCCATTCAAAGGGGATAGCAATCAGCCCCAGCATTTT
CDR3 protein: CASSAGPFKGDSNQPQHF

D gene: TRBD1
clone size: .
V gene: TRBV7-2
J gene: TRBJ1-2
CDR3 DNA: TGTGCCAGCAGCTTACATTACGGGACAGGGAACTTC
CDR3 protein: CASSLHYGTGNF

D gene: .
clone size: once
V gene: TRBV7-2
J gene: TRBJ1-5
CDR3 DNA: TGTGCCAGCAGCTTAGCAGGAGGCGGCAGTCAGCCCCAGCATTTT
CDR3 protein: CASSLAGGGSQPQHF

D gene: TRBD2
clone size: .
V gene: TRBV5-1
J gene: TRBJ2-2
CDR3 DNA: TGCGCCAGCAGCTTGGTAGCGGGAGTGTCATCCGGGGAGCTGTTTTTT
CDR3 protein: CASSLVAGVSSGELFF

D gene: .
clone size: .
V gene: TRBV11-3
J gene: TRBJ2-1
CDR3 DNA: TGTGCCAGCAGCTTAGATGGCGGGGAGCAGTTCTTC
CDR3 protein: CASSLDGGEQFF

D gene: .
clone size: .
V gene: TRBV30
J gene: TRBJ1-6
CDR3 DNA: TGTGCCTGGAGAGACAGCCTTAATTCACCCCTCCACTTT
CDR3 protein: CAWRDSLNSPLHF

D gene: TRBD1
clone size: .
V gene: TRBV30
J gene: TRBJ1-1
CDR3 DNA: TGTGCCTGGAGTTCGGACAGGTTTGTCACTGAAGCTTTCTTT
CDR3 protein: CAWSSDRFVTEAFF

D gene: .
clone size: .
V gene: TRBV15
J gene: TRBJ2-4
CDR3 DNA: TGTGCCACCAGCAGCGAACTGCTAGCCAAAAACATTCAGTACTTC
CDR3 protein: CATSSELLAKNIQYF

D gene: .
clone size: few
V gene: TRBV10-1
J gene: TRBJ2-7
CDR3 DNA: TGCGCCAGCAGTGGACAGGAAGTCTCCTACGAGCAGTACTTC
CDR3 protein: CASSGQEVSYEQYF

D gene: TRBD2
clone size: .
V gene: TRBV7-2
J gene: TRBJ2-1
CDR3 DNA: TGTGCCAGCAGCTTAGGGAGCGGGACCCCGAGTGGTGAGCAGTTCTTC
CDR3 protein: CASSLGSGTPSGEQFF

D gene: .
clone size: .
V gene: TRBV18
J gene: TRBJ2-1
CDR3 DNA: TGTGCCAGCTCACCATGGCCCCAACCGAATGAGCAGTTCTTC
CDR3 protein: CASSPWPQPNEQFF

D gene: .
clone size: .
V gene: TRBV18
J gene: TRBJ2-5
CDR3 DNA: TGTGCCAGCTCAGTCCAACAGGGAGAAGAGACCCAGTACTTC
CDR3 protein: CASSVQQGEETQYF

D gene: .
clone size: .
V gene: TRBV9
J gene: TRBJ2-7
CDR3 DNA: TGTGCCAGCAGCGTAGCTCCGGTTACCGGCGAGCAGTACTTC
CDR3 protein: CASSVAPVTGEQYF

D gene: TRBD1
clone size: .
V gene: TRBV27
J gene: TRBJ2-3
CDR3 DNA: TGTGCCAGCAGTTTTAACAGGGGGCGATATCTGATGAATACGCAGTATTTT
CDR3 protein: CASSFNRGRYLMNTQYF

D gene: TRBD1
clone size: .
V gene: TRBV6-5
J gene: TRBJ1-5
CDR3 DNA: TGTGCCAGCCAAACCGACAGGGCCGTGGGGCCCCAGCATTTT
CDR3 protein: CASQTDRAVGPQHF

D gene: .
clone size: .
V gene: TRBV18
J gene: TRBJ2-3
CDR3 DNA: TGTGCCAGCTCCAAGGGACTTGAGCCAGATACGCAGTATTTT
CDR3 protein: CASSKGLEPDTQYF

D gene: .
clone size: .
V gene: TRBV29-1
J gene: TRBJ1-2
CDR3 DNA: TGCAGCGTTGAGACATCGAGCTATGGCTACACCTTC
CDR3 protein: CSVETSSYGYTF

D gene: .
clone size: once
V gene: TRBV2
J gene: TRBJ2-3
CDR3 DNA: TGTGCCAGCAGTAGTTCGGCAGGTATAATTACGGATACGCAGTATTTT
CDR3 protein: CASSSSAGIITDTQYF

D gene: .
clone size: .
V gene: TRBV15
J gene: TRBJ1-6
CDR3 DNA: TGTGCCACCAGCAGAGATCAATCACCCCTCCACTTT
CDR3 protein: CATSRDQSPLHF

D gene: TRBD1
clone size: few
V gene: TRBV28
J gene: TRBJ1-5
CDR3 DNA: TGTGCCAGCAGCTCCGACAGGGAAAATCAGCCCCAGCATTTT
CDR3 protein: CASSSDRENQPQHF

D gene: TRBD2
clone size: .
V gene: TRBV6-5
J gene: TRBJ2-1
CDR3 DNA: TGTGCCAGCACTCCCGGGACTAGCGGGCCCAATGAGCAGTTCTTC
CDR3 protein: CASTPGTSGPNEQFF